A single sample gave rise to the 8 T cell receptor beta chains below, sequenced in a study of CD8 T cells in Susac syndrome. The RNA, roughly 0.45 to 1 ug, was put through reverse transcription using random hexamers. In TCRdb, the immunoSEQ multiplex PCR reads were re-called with MiXCR into one record per CDR3 protein. The repertoire has over 20,000 distinct CDR3 sequences, just under 95% of them found once; the top ten carry 0.55% to 0.7%. The sequenced sample was CD8+ T cells from PBMCs. The receptors here all came from a human donor with Susac syndrome.

The sample holds one count of this clonotype. The chain employs TRBV14 and TRBJ2-5; 8 bases agree with TRBD1. Germline CDR1 reads SGHDN; CDR2 reads FVKESK. The CDR3 length is 18 residues. V lost 0 bases, J lost 0 bases, and 9 bases stayed unmatched. Written as DNA, the CDR3 is TGTGCCAGCAGCCAAGAGCAGGGGGCCCTCCCGTACCAAGAGACCCAGTACTTC. The encoded protein is CASSQEQGALPYQETQYF.

The rearrangement links TRBV12-3 or TRBV12-4 to TRBJ2-7; D ambiguous. V was shortened by 1 base and J by 1 base, with 5 bases between the two germline ends. The CDR3 is made up of 13 amino acids. CDR3 nucleotides: TGTGCCAGCAGTTTAGTGCCATCCTACGAGCAGTACTTC. Protein product: CASSLVPSYEQYF.

The gene calls are TRBV7-9 and TRBJ1-5, with 7 bases that match TRBD1. Unmatched junction bases numbered 7, after V lost 4 bases and J lost 7 bases. The CDR3 runs to 14 residues. The germline V gene encodes CDR1 SEHNR and CDR2 FQNEAQ (reference sequence). CDR3 sequence reads: CASSWGTGDQPQHF. Here the CDR3 DNA reads TGTGCCAGCAGCTGGGGAACAGGGGACCAGCCCCAGCATTTT.

The rearrangement uses TRBV7-9 and TRBJ2-7, with D possibly being TRBD2 (6 bases). Deletions cut 5 bases from V and 0 bases from J, with 14 bases between. Germline-derived CDR1 and CDR2 are SEHNR and FQNEAQ (reference sequence). The CDR3 is 15 residues long. The CDR3 loop is CASSGNDGSSYEQYF. For the CDR3, the DNA is TGTGCCAGCAGCGGCAATGACGGGAGCTCCTACGAGCAGTACTTC.

The chain uses TRBV7-9 and TRBJ2-1; a possible D gene is TRBD1 (6 bases). The V gene's germline CDR1 is SEHNR and CDR2 FQNEAQ (reference sequence). CDR3 length: 14 residues. Trimming took off 5 bases at V and 6 bases at J, with 14 bases between the two ends. CDR3 in DNA: TGTGCCAGCAGCCGTTCACAGGGATTCAATGAGCAGTTCTTC. This sequence encodes CASSRSQGFNEQFF.

The chain couples TRBV7-9 to TRBJ1-1; D is perhaps TRBD1 (6 bases). Per the germline V gene, CDR1 is SEHNR and CDR2 is FQNEAQ (reference sequence). The ends were cut back, 5 bases at V and 4 bases at J, with 20 bases in the middle. The CDR3 contains 16 residues. The CDR3 spells CASSVDVEGGGTEAFF. Here the CDR3 DNA reads TGTGCCAGCAGCGTAGATGTAGAAGGGGGAGGCACTGAAGCTTTCTTT.

The CDR3 here is CASRTGGLDEQYF. CDR3 sequence (DNA): TGTGCCAGCAGAACGGGGGGTTTGGACGAGCAGTACTTC. The chain recombines TRBV6-2 or TRBV6-3 with TRBJ2-7; 7 bases are shared with TRBD2. V trimming: 6 bases; J trimming: 5 bases; junction bases outside the gene matches: 7. The CDR3 length is 13 residues. CDR1 is MNHEY and CDR2 is SVGEGT in the germline V gene.

V gene TRBV11-1 combines with J gene TRBJ2-3; D gene ambiguous. With 2 bases removed from V and 4 bases from J, the gap between germline ends came to 10 bases. CDR3 length equals 14 residues. Germline CDR1 reads SGHAT; CDR2 reads FQDESV (reference sequence). Here the CDR3 reads CASSLSFRADTQYF. The CDR3 DNA sequence: TGTGCCAGCAGCTTATCCTTCCGCGCAGATACGCAGTATTTT.